The rows below give T cell receptor beta chains drawn from one sample of a study of CD8 T cells in ankylosing spondylitis. One entry per CDR3 protein results from TCRdb running MiXCR on the 5' RACE reads. The sample records some 37,000 distinct CDR3 sequences, about 6.3% being singletons. Sequencing input: blood, either unsorted or a sorted T cell fraction (not recorded which). The source is a male donor with ankylosing spondylitis or in good health (not recorded which). CDR3s include the opening cysteine and the closing phenylalanine or tryptophan. The order of the fields is V gene, clone size, J gene, D gene, CDR3 DNA, CDR3 protein. A D gene is named only where the DNA matches it firmly. Rows give clone size only sometimes, using once, few, many, or a class for an expanded clone.

TRBV5-1	many	TRBJ2-1	TRBD2	TGCGCCAGCAGAGCCGGGACTAGCGGATACAATGAGCAGTTCTTC	CASRAGTSGYNEQFF
TRBV15	many	TRBJ2-3	TRBD2	TGTGCCACCAGCAGACGTCGGGAGGGCACAGATACGCAGTATTTT	CATSRRREGTDTQYF
TRBV5-1	-	TRBJ2-3	TRBD1	TGCGCCAGCAGCTTCAGGGGGCACGGCACAGATACGCAGTATTTT	CASSFRGHGTDTQYF
TRBV19	many	TRBJ2-5	TRBD1	TGTGCCAGCGCCTCCGGGACAGGGAGGCGGGAGACCCAGTACTTC	CASASGTGRRETQYF
TRBV20-1	many	TRBJ2-2	TRBD2	TGCAGTGCTAGTGGAGGGAGGGCCGGGGAGCTGTTTTTT	CSASGGRAGELFF
TRBV20-1	many	TRBJ1-2	-	TGCAGTGCTAGAGTTGGGCGCTATGGCTACACCTTC	CSARVGRYGYTF
TRBV28	many	TRBJ2-5	-	TGTGCCAGCAGCGAGCTCGTAGTGGCAGAGACCCAGTACTTC	CASSELVVAETQYF
TRBV24-1	many	TRBJ2-7	-	TGTGCCACCAGTGATCCTAACCGTAATGGGGATTACGAGCAGTACTTC	CATSDPNRNGDYEQYF
TRBV3-1	many	TRBJ2-1	-	TGTGCCAGCAGCCAAAACCGGGACTTCTACAATGAGCAGTTCTTC	CASSQNRDFYNEQFF
TRBV29-1	many	TRBJ2-7	TRBD1	TGCAGCGTGATCCAACAGGGGTCGTCCTACGAGCAGTACTTC	CSVIQQGSSYEQYF
TRBV3-1	many	TRBJ2-4	-	TGTGCCAGCAGCCAAGATGCAGGAGCCAAAAACATTCAGTACTTC	CASSQDAGAKNIQYF
TRBV5-1	-	TRBJ1-1	-	TGCGCCAGCAGCGGCGGGGCGAGAGAAGCTTTCTTT	CASSGGAREAFF
TRBV14	-	TRBJ2-3	-	TGTGCCAGCAGCCAAGATGACGTAGATACGCAGTATTTT	CASSQDDVDTQYF
TRBV6-5	many	TRBJ2-7	-	TGTGCCAGCAGTTACTCGACGGGGGAACGCTTCCACGAGCAGTACTTC	CASSYSTGERFHEQYF
TRBV9	many	TRBJ2-4	-	TGTGCCAGCAGCGGTACTACGGGAAAAAACATTCAGTACTTC	CASSGTTGKNIQYF
TRBV5-1	many	TRBJ2-1	-	TGCGCCAGCAGCTTGACAGGCCCCGACTACAATGAGCAGTTCTTC	CASSLTGPDYNEQFF
TRBV2	many	TRBJ2-2	TRBD2	TGTGCCAGCAGGGGACTAGCGAGGAACACCGGGGAGCTGTTTTTT	CASRGLARNTGELFF
TRBV27	many	TRBJ1-1	-	TGTGCCAGCAGTAGAGGGACCATGGGCACTGAAGCTTTCTTT	CASSRGTMGTEAFF
TRBV20-1	many	TRBJ1-6	-	TGCAGTGCTAGAGATGAAAGGAGCTCCTATAATTCACCCCTCCACTTT	CSARDERSSYNSPLHF
TRBV7-9	many	TRBJ2-7	TRBD1	TGTGCCAGCAGCTCGTCCGACGGGACAGGCTCCTACGAGCAGTACTTC	CASSSSDGTGSYEQYF
TRBV18	-	TRBJ1-6	-	TGTGCCAGCTCACCTGCGGATATCAATTCACCCCTCCACTTT	CASSPADINSPLHF
TRBV7-3	many	TRBJ2-1	-	TGTGCCAGCAGCTTTGATAGCCTGACCAATGAGCAGTTCTTC	CASSFDSLTNEQFF
TRBV5-1	many	TRBJ2-7	TRBD1	TGCGCCAGCAGCTACTCGGGACAGGTCGAGCAGTACTTC	CASSYSGQVEQYF
TRBV29-1	few	TRBJ2-2	-	TGCAGCGCGACAGTCACCGGGGAGCTGTTTTTT	CSATVTGELFF
TRBV29-1	many	TRBJ1-1	-	TGCAGCGTTGACAAGTTCACTGAAGCTTTCTTT	CSVDKFTEAFF
TRBV29-1	many	TRBJ1-2	TRBD1	TGCAGCGTTGGGACAGGGCCTGACTATGGCTACACCTTC	CSVGTGPDYGYTF